What follows are 27 T cell receptor beta chains derived from one specimen sequenced in a study of technical replicates of blood from several donors. TCRdb's copy holds only in-frame clones and misses some; the assay was immunoSEQ multiplex PCR. Here the sample spans 70,000 to 95,000 clones, roughly 94% being singletons. Sequencing was done on a sample of T cells isolated from PBMCs. The receptors here all came from a human donor in good health.

V gene TRBV14 combines with J gene TRBJ2-1, with 7 bases matching TRBD1. The length of the CDR3 is 15 residues. Germline V lookup: CDR1 SGHDN, CDR2 FVKESK. The V and J ends lost 4 bases and 0 bases, in that order; junction bases with no gene match: 3. The CDR3 region is CASSRGQDSYNEQFF. CDR3 nucleotide sequence: TGTGCCAGCAGCCGAGGACAGGACTCCTACAATGAGCAGTTCTTC.

This chain uses TRBV30 with TRBJ1-2; unclear D gene. Germline values: CDR1 GTSNPN, CDR2 SVGIG (reference sequence). This CDR3 is 12 amino acids long. V lost 2 bases and J lost 5, with 9 bases in between. The CDR3 here is CAWSRETYGYTF. The CDR3 DNA reads as TGTGCCTGGAGTCGGGAGACATATGGCTACACCTTC.

This chain joins TRBV18 and TRBJ2-3; no reliable D call. Per the germline V gene, CDR1 is KGHSH and CDR2 is LQKENI. The length of the CDR3 is 14 residues. Trimming cost V 6 bases and J 1 base, with 11 bases left between them. The CDR3 region is CASSPYEGTDTQYF. DNA of the CDR3: TGTGCCAGCTCCCCCTATGAGGGCACAGATACGCAGTATTTT. The entire variable domain, with the rest obtained from reference TRBV18 and TRBJ2-3, is as follows: NAGVMQNPRHLVRRRGQEARLRCSPMKGHSHVYWYRQLPEEGLKFMVYLQKENIIDESGMPKERFSAEFPKEGPSILRIQQVVRGDSAAYFCASSPYEGTDTQYFGPGTRLTVL.

In DNA form, the CDR3 reads TGCGCCAGCAGCTTGGGGCTAGACTCTCTCACAGATACGCAGTATTTT. Translation: CASSLGLDSLTDTQYF. The V gene is TRBV5-1, the J gene TRBJ2-3; D remains ambiguous. This CDR3 spans 16 amino acids. V was pared by 0 bases and J by 2 bases, with 13 bases between. From germline, CDR1 is SGHRS and CDR2 YFSETQ. The full variable domain, rest sourced from reference TRBV5-1 and TRBJ2-3, is KAGVTQTPRYLIKTRGQQVTLSCSPISGHRSVSWYQQTPGQGLQFLFEYFSETQRNKGNFPGRFSGRQFSNSRSEMNVSTLELGDSALYLCASSLGLDSLTDTQYFGPGTRLTVL.

The chain couples TRBV14 to TRBJ2-5; 8 bases fit TRBD2. CDR3 length: 16 amino acids. The V and J ends lost 0 bases and 1 base, in that order; junction bases with no gene match: 4. Germline CDR1 and CDR2: SGHDN and FVKESK. CDR3 sequence reads: CASSQELAVIQETQYF. The DNA of the CDR3 is TGTGCCAGCAGCCAAGAACTAGCGGTGATCCAAGAGACCCAGTACTTC.

V usage is TRBV9 and J usage is TRBJ2-5; perhaps TRBD2 as D (5 bases). V was cut by 4 bases and J by 5 bases, with 18 bases left in between. This CDR3 is 15 amino acids long. Germline lookup yields CDR1 SGDLS and CDR2 YYNGEE. The CDR3 protein is CASSPDSRRGETQYF. The DNA of the CDR3 is TGTGCCAGCAGCCCTGACTCCCGCCGAGGGGAGACCCAGTACTTC.

The chain has TRBV27 and TRBJ2-7; TRBD2 matches at 7 bases. There are 14 residues in the CDR3. Germline V CDR1 and CDR2: MNHEY, SMNVEV (reference sequence). J gave up 1 base and V 3 bases, and 3 bases lay outside the gene matches. The CDR3 here is CASSFREGSYEQYF. The CDR3 DNA reads as TGTGCCAGCAGTTTCAGGGAGGGATCCTACGAGCAGTACTTC.

This chain uses TRBV4-2 with TRBJ2-7; 8 positions agree with TRBD1. V gave up 6 bases and J gave up 6 bases; unmatched junction bases: 16. The CDR3 loop spans 16 amino acids. Germline CDR1 and CDR2: LGHNA and YNFKEQ. The CDR3 is CASRGEVRGTGSEQYF. In DNA form, the CDR3 reads TGTGCCAGCAGAGGAGAAGTGCGCGGGACAGGTTCCGAGCAGTACTTC.

V is TRBV28 and J is TRBJ2-1; 8 bases are shared with TRBD2. Germline V gene lookup returns CDR1 MDHEN and CDR2 SYDVKM. Unmatched junction bases numbered 10, after V lost 6 bases and J lost 9 bases. This CDR3 spans 14 amino acids. CDR3 protein: CASRPIGTSSEQFF. CDR3 DNA sequence: TGTGCCAGCAGACCTATCGGGACTAGTAGTGAGCAGTTCTTC.

The V and J genes are TRBV4-2 and TRBJ1-1; D ambiguous. Germline CDR1 and CDR2: LGHNA and YNFKEQ. The V gene lost 0 bases and the J gene lost 3 bases, with 11 bases spanning the gap. This CDR3 has 15 amino acids. Here the CDR3 reads CASSQETHRDTEAFF. The DNA of the CDR3 is TGTGCCAGCAGCCAAGAGACCCACCGGGACACTGAAGCTTTCTTT.

The rearrangement joins TRBV28 to TRBJ2-3, with D perhaps TRBD2 (6 bases). Germline loops: CDR1 MDHEN, CDR2 SYDVKM. CDR3 length equals 13 residues. Between the trimmed V and J ends, which lost 1 base and 5 bases, there was a span of 7 bases. In DNA form, the CDR3 reads TGTGCCAGCAGTTTATTGGGGGGAGATACGCAGTATTTT. Encoded protein: CASSLLGGDTQYF.

The chain links TRBV6-6 to TRBJ2-6; the D is unclear. This CDR3 region has 15 residues. Germline V gives CDR1 MNHNY, CDR2 SVGAGI (reference sequence). Trimming removed 7 bases at V and 0 bases at J, with 10 bases between. CDR3 bases: TGTGCCAGCATACTGCCCTCCTCTGGGGCCAACGTCCTGACTTTC. As protein: CASILPSSGANVLTF.

This clone appeared once. CDR3 sequence (DNA): TGTGCCAGTAGTCCTCGACTAGCCCCAGATACGCAGTATTTT. Its protein product is CASSPRLAPDTQYF. This chain uses TRBV19 with TRBJ2-3; 7 bases match TRBD2. Germline assignment: CDR1 LNHDA and CDR2 SQIVND (reference sequence). The CDR3 covers 14 residues. J gave up 4 bases and V 5 bases, and 6 bases lay outside the gene matches.

The chain combines TRBV7-9 with TRBJ1-1; D possibly corresponds to TRBD1 (6 bases). The ends were cut back, 5 bases at V and 6 bases at J, with 16 bases in the middle. Germline V gives CDR1 SEHNR, CDR2 FQNEAQ (reference sequence). The CDR3 is made up of 14 amino acids. CDR3 protein: CASSRGQFSAEAFF. The DNA of the CDR3 is TGTGCCAGCAGCCGCGGACAGTTCTCCGCTGAAGCTTTCTTT.

This chain connects TRBV18 to TRBJ2-7; 9 bases map to TRBD2. The CDR3 extends over 14 amino acids. CDR1 and CDR2 (germline): KGHSH, LQKENI. The V segment lost 3 bases and the J segment 3 bases; nucleotides outside the gene matches: 3. CDR3 protein: CASSPETSGYEQYF. Written as DNA, the CDR3 is TGTGCCAGCTCACCTGAGACTAGCGGCTACGAGCAGTACTTC.

This clone was recorded once. The chain carries TRBV28 and TRBJ2-4; D gene unclear. The CDR3 length is 16 residues. The germline CDR1 and CDR2 sequences are MDHEN and SYDVKM. V was pared by 6 bases and J by 0 bases, with 15 bases between. CDR3 in amino acids: CASSRRSKLAKNIQYF. The CDR3 nucleotides read TGTGCCAGCAGCCGAAGATCCAAGCTAGCCAAAAACATTCAGTACTTC.

In DNA form, the CDR3 reads TGTGCCAGCAGTACCCCGGTCAGGGGGAGGGAAAAACTGTTTTTT. This gives the protein CASSTPVRGREKLFF. The chain combines TRBV28 with TRBJ1-4; 7 bases match TRBD1. V lost 5 bases, J lost 8 bases, and 11 bases stayed unmatched. CDR1 and CDR2 from the germline V gene are MDHEN and SYDVKM. The CDR3 spans 15 residues.

The J gene is TRBJ1-3, the V gene TRBV10-1; D is perhaps TRBD1 (6 bases). In germline, CDR1 is WNHNN, CDR2 SYGVQD (reference sequence). CDR3 length: 18 residues. V lost 4 bases and J lost 0, with 19 bases in between. The CDR3 DNA reads as TGCGCCAGCAGTGGAGGGGGACACCTCCAGAGCTCTGGAAACACCATATATTTT. Its protein is CASSGGGHLQSSGNTIYF.

This clone occurred once. The chain links TRBV19 to TRBJ2-1; 9 bases line up with TRBD2. V lost 4 bases to trimming and J lost 2 bases; unmatched junction nucleotides: 6. CDR1 is LNHDA, CDR2 SQIVND, per germline (reference sequence). CDR3 length: 16 amino acids. The CDR3 DNA is TGTGCCAGTAGTACCATTAGCGGGGGACCCTACAATGAGCAGTTCTTC. Amino acid sequence: CASSTISGGPYNEQFF.

The chain links TRBV25-1 to TRBJ2-2, with 12 bases that match TRBD1. This CDR3 is built from 16 residues. Germline V lookup: CDR1 MGHDK, CDR2 SYGVNS. With 6 bases clipped from V and 4 bases from J, the junction kept 6 bases outside the gene matches. CDR3 residues: CASSQGQGARTGELFF. CDR3 nucleotide sequence: TGTGCCAGCAGCCAGGGACAGGGGGCGCGCACCGGGGAGCTGTTTTTT. The full variable domain, its missing parts supplied by reference TRBV25-1 and TRBJ2-2, is EADIYQTPRYLVIGTGKKITLECSQTMGHDKMYWYQQDPGMELHLIHYSYGVNSTEKGDLSSESTVSRIRTEHFPLTLESARPSHTSQYLCASSQGQGARTGELFFGEGSRLTVL.

The V call is TRBV7-6, the J call TRBJ2-7; 7 bases agree with TRBD1. CDR1 is SGHVS and CDR2 is FNYEAQ in the germline V gene. The CDR3 has 14 amino acids. J was trimmed by 2 bases and V by 3 bases; bases with no gene match: 4. CDR3 region: CASSLWDRPYEQYF. The CDR3, as DNA: TGTGCCAGCAGCTTGTGGGACAGACCCTACGAGCAGTACTTC.

This clone was seen a single time. The chain is built from TRBV29-1 and TRBJ1-5, with D unresolved. The CDR3 sequence is 13 residues long. Germline loops: CDR1 SQVTM, CDR2 ANQGSEA. Trimming took off 3 bases at V and 3 bases at J, with 9 bases between the two ends. CDR3 sequence reads: CSVDREINQPQHF. The CDR3 coding sequence is TGCAGCGTTGACCGGGAGATCAATCAGCCCCAGCATTTT.

This rearrangement joins TRBV6-5 to TRBJ1-5, with D maybe TRBD1 (6 bases). CDR3 length equals 14 residues. V lost 8 bases and J 4 bases, leaving 15 bases between the germline ends. Germline V CDR1 and CDR2: MNHEY, SVGAGI. CDR3 protein: CASGKGVENQPQHF. CDR3 bases: TGTGCCAGCGGGAAGGGGGTCGAGAATCAGCCCCAGCATTTT.

The V gene is TRBV9, the J gene TRBJ1-5; possibly TRBD1 for D (5 bases). Looked up from germline, CDR1 is SGDLS and CDR2 is YYNGEE. CDR3 length: 13 amino acids. V shed 4 bases and J shed 7 bases, with 12 bases lying between them. CDR3 residues: CASSSVPGQPQHF. In DNA form, the CDR3 reads TGTGCCAGCAGCTCAGTACCAGGGCAGCCCCAGCATTTT. The full variable domain, completed using reference TRBV9 and TRBJ1-5, is DSGVTQTPKHLITATGQRVTLRCSPRSGDLSVYWYQQSLDQGLQFLIQYYNGEERAKGNILERFSAQQFPDLHSELNLSSLELGDSALYFCASSSVPGQPQHFGDGTRLSIL.

The J gene is TRBJ1-1, the V gene TRBV10-3; TRBD1 might be the D (5 bases). The V end lost 9 bases, the J end lost 3 bases, and 11 bases lay between the germline ends. Germline V gene lookup returns CDR1 ENHRY and CDR2 SYGVKD. This CDR3 contains 12 residues. The CDR3 bases are TGTGCCATTTGTGCGGGGGACACTGAAGCTTTCTTT. It codes for CAICAGDTEAFF.

V is TRBV2 and J is TRBJ2-5, with 7 positions matching TRBD1. CDR1 SNHLY and CDR2 FYNNEI come from the germline V gene. The CDR3 runs to 17 residues. Germline trimming cut 10 bases from V and 1 base from J; bases unmatched to any gene: 18. CDR3 in DNA: TGTGCCAACTCCGGGACAGAAAACGACGTCGGCCAAGAGACCCAGTACTTC. It yields the protein CANSGTENDVGQETQYF.

The gene calls are TRBV10-1 and TRBJ2-5; 8 bases map to TRBD1. This CDR3 has 15 amino acids. V shed 4 bases and J 2 bases; nucleotides not matched to a gene: 6. CDR1 is WNHNN and CDR2 is SYGVQD in the germline V gene (reference sequence). The CDR3 is CASSGGRQGQETQYF. In nucleotides, the CDR3 is TGCGCCAGCAGTGGTGGGAGACAGGGGCAAGAGACCCAGTACTTC.